The 8 T cell receptor beta chains below come from one sample, sequenced in a study of low-dose radiotherapy and immunotherapy resistance in tumors. Primers targeting TRAV and TRBV primed first-strand cDNA, covering alpha and beta chains. A roughly 20-cycle PCR with a constant-region primer and V-primer adapter amplified TCRs. TCRdb redid the calling of the reads with MiXCR, one entry per CDR3 protein. Counted here are more than 90,000 distinct CDR3 sequences, 20% to 25% occurring once; the ten biggest clones make up over 4%. The time point denotes: after trial treatment. The treatment is: LDRT plus nivolumab, ipilimumab, low-dose cyclophosphamide and aspirin (RACIN trial). The material was PBMCs, obtained after low-dose radiotherapy plus immunotherapy. The origin of the receptors is a male donor with prostate cancer.

This clonotype showed up many times. This sequence joins TRBV7-2 and TRBJ1-5, with D possibly being TRBD1 (5 bases). V lost 3 bases to trimming and J lost 6 bases, with 12 bases between them. Germline CDR1 and CDR2: SGHTA and FQGNSA. CDR3 size: 14 residues. CDR3: CASSFFRGPQPQHF. In DNA, the CDR3 is TGTGCCAGCAGCTTTTTTAGGGGTCCTCAGCCCCAGCATTTT.

Regarding this clonotype: A read error is the likely source, as a far larger clone sits one nucleotide away. The V gene is TRBV5-3, the J gene TRBJ2-7; the match to TRBD1 covers 10 bases. Being an ORF, TRBV5-3 has a function that is uncertain. The CDR3 runs to 14 residues. The CDR3 reads CASSSGTGEKEQCF. The CDR3 region has the DNA TGTGCCAGCAGCTCCGGGACAGGGGAAAAAGAGCAGTGCTTC.

This clonotype was observed many times. The chain combines TRBV7-2 with TRBJ2-1, with 15 nucleotides matching TRBD2. The junction had 4 bases not matched to a gene; V was cut back by 5 bases and J by 14 bases. CDR1 and CDR2 from the germline V gene are SGHTA and FQGNSA. There are 13 residues in the CDR3. This CDR3 is CASSPRTSGGEFF. Written as DNA, the CDR3 is TGTGCCAGCAGCCCGCGGACTAGCGGGGGGGAGTTCTTC.

This clonotype came up many times. The rearrangement joins TRBV11-2 to TRBJ2-2; tentative D call: TRBD2 (6 bases). CDR3 length: 13 amino acids. Germline CDR1 SGHAT, CDR2 FQNNGV. The V and J ends lost 6 bases and 7 bases respectively, with 12 bases between them. In DNA, the CDR3 is TGTGCCAGCAGGGTAGTGGAGGGCGGGGAGCTGTTTTTT. Its translation: CASRVVEGGELFF.

This clonotype was detected ten times or more. The rearrangement links TRBV29-1 to TRBJ2-2; the match to TRBD2 covers 9 bases. Per the germline V gene, CDR1 is SQVTM and CDR2 is ANQGSEA. The CDR3 length is 14 residues. V was pared by 4 bases and J by 4 bases, with 4 bases of the junction left unmatched. The CDR3 DNA follows: TGCAGCGTTGGGCTAGCGGGGCCCACCGGGGAGCTGTTTTTT. Amino acids: CSVGLAGPTGELFF.

This clonotype was recorded many times. The gene calls are TRBV18 and TRBJ2-7, with TRBD2 as a possible D gene (7 bases). The CDR3 is 16 amino acids. Germline values: CDR1 KGHSH, CDR2 LQKENI. Trimming shortened V by 3 bases and J by 0 bases, and 15 bases separated the two germline ends. CDR3 residues: CASSPRGRLASYEQYF. In DNA form, the CDR3 reads TGTGCCAGCTCACCTCGGGGGCGACTAGCCTCCTACGAGCAGTACTTC.

This chain connects TRBV5-4 to TRBJ2-7; no reliable D call. This CDR3 is 15 amino acids long. The ends were cut back, 1 base at V and 0 bases at J, with 11 bases in the middle. Germline V gives CDR1 SGHNT, CDR2 YYREEE (reference sequence). The CDR3 DNA reads as TGTGCCAGCAGCTTGAGTTCGACCTACTCCTACGAGCAGTACTTC. Translation: CASSLSSTYSYEQYF.

This clonotype was counted many times. The chain couples TRBV20-1 to TRBJ2-1; 8 bases map to TRBD2. The V and J ends lost 2 bases and 2 bases, in that order; junction bases with no gene match: 2. This CDR3 has 14 residues. Germline values: CDR1 DFQATT, CDR2 SNEGSKA (reference sequence). The DNA for the CDR3 is TGCAGTGCTAGATCGGGGGGGACCTACAATGAGCAGTTCTTC. This translates into CSARSGGTYNEQFF.